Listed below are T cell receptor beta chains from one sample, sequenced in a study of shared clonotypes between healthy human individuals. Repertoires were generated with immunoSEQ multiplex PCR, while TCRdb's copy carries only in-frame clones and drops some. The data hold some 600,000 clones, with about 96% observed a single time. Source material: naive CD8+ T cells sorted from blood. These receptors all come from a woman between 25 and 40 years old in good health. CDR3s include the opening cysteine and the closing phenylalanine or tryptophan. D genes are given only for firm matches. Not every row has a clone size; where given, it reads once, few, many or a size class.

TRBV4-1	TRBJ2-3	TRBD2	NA	CASSQEVLAGEDRTDTQYF	TGCGCCAGCAGCCAAGAAGTCCTAGCGGGAGAGGACCGCACAGATACGCAGTATTTT
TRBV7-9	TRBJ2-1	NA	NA	CASTPTPGGGEQFF	TGTGCCAGCACCCCAACCCCGGGGGGCGGTGAGCAGTTCTTC
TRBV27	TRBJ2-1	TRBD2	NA	CASSLRSGREIEQFF	TGTGCCAGCAGTTTACGTAGCGGGAGGGAAATTGAGCAGTTCTTC
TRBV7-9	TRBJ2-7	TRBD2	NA	CASRYYGTSGRGEQYF	TGTGCCAGCAGATATTACGGGACTAGCGGAAGGGGCGAGCAGTACTTC
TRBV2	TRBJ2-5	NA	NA	CASSELRRETQYF	TGTGCCAGCAGTGAACTCAGGCGGGAGACCCAGTACTTC
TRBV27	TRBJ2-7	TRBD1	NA	CASSLGTGTPYEQYF	TGTGCCAGCAGTCTCGGGACAGGTACTCCCTACGAGCAGTACTTC
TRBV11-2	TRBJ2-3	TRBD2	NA	CASSLRRAGPDTQYF	TGTGCCAGCAGCTTACGGAGAGCGGGACCAGATACGCAGTATTTT
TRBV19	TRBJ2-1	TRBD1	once	CASSTHPGQGTLDEQFF	TGTGCCAGTAGTACACATCCGGGACAGGGAACCCTCGATGAGCAGTTCTTC
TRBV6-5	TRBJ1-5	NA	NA	CASSYSSNQPQHF	TGTGCCAGCAGTTACAGTAGCAATCAGCCCCAGCATTTT
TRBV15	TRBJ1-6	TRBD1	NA	CATSRARQGRYNSPLHF	TGTGCCACCAGCAGAGCCCGACAGGGACGATATAATTCACCCCTCCACTTT
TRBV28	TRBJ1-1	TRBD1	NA	CASSIQGSTEAFF	TGTGCCAGCAGTATACAGGGGAGCACTGAAGCTTTCTTT
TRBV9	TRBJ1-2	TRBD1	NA	CASSARDRANGYTF	TGTGCCAGCAGCGCCCGGGACAGGGCTAATGGCTACACCTTC
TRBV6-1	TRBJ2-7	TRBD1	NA	CASSVRDSSYEQYF	TGTGCCAGCAGTGTAAGGGACAGTTCCTACGAGCAGTACTTC
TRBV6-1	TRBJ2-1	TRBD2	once	CAITTSGSYNEQFF	TGTGCCATCACGACTAGCGGGAGTTACAATGAGCAGTTCTTC